This is a list of T cell receptor beta chains from one sample in a study of technical replicates of blood from a few donors. Sequencing was performed with immunoSEQ multiplex PCR; in TCRdb, only in-frame clones are kept and a portion is missing. Here the sample spans more than 65,000 clones, nearly 98% being singletons. Sequencing was done on a sample of T cells isolated from PBMCs. These TCRs come from a human donor in good health. Both conserved end residues are trimmed from each CDR3.

TRBJ2-2 | TRBV7-6 | ASSSPRGSGELF
TRBJ1-5 | TRBV4-2 | ASSQVLGGNQPQH
TRBJ2-1 | TRBV7-6 | ASSSTSGGGDEQF
TRBJ1-2 | TRBV5-6 | ASSLRVWTGSRGYT
TRBJ2-7 | TRBV7-2 | ASSFQTGATSKQY
TRBJ2-7 | TRBV19 | ASTSGYYEQY
TRBJ2-1 | TRBV7-6 | ASNSGLAGSNEQF
TRBJ2-7 | TRBV5-1 | ASSLASGQGYEQY
TRBJ2-1 | TRBV30 | AWTPMASSYNEQF
TRBJ2-5 | TRBV29-1 | SVERETQY
TRBJ2-5 | TRBV4-2 | ASSQEAPQETQY
TRBJ1-2 | TRBV6-5 | ASSYAEGLGYT
TRBJ1-5 | TRBV27 | ASSFPNQPQH
TRBJ2-3 | TRBV27 | ASSVRVHAYIADTQY
TRBJ2-7 | TRBV10-3 | ASQGGLEQY
TRBJ2-1 | TRBV11-3 | ASSSTIRTSVNEQF
TRBJ1-5 | TRBV6-5 | ASRGSYSNQPQH
TRBJ1-1 | TRBV5-4 | ASSFRGNTEAF
TRBJ2-3 | TRBV7-2 | ASSSLAGLVTDTQY
TRBJ2-1 | TRBV14 | ASSQDSAYNEQF
TRBJ1-2 | TRBV19 | ASSIVFGDNYGYT
TRBJ2-3 | TRBV9 | ASSERPRTDTQY
TRBJ2-1 | TRBV11-2 | ASSLVGQGQF
TRBJ2-1 | TRBV5-6 | ASSLPGETSGEQF
TRBJ2-5 | TRBV5-1 | ASSLEGQSETQY
TRBJ1-3 | TRBV30 | ASVGSGNTIY
TRBJ2-5 | TRBV9 | ASSVGLSGPRQETQY
TRBJ2-3 | TRBV7-6 | ASSLLAGAADTQY